A selection of T cell receptor beta chains follows, all from one sample in a study of T-cell reconstitution after alpha-beta-depleted transplantation in children. TCRdb recomputed calls from the PCR reads with MiXCR, one row per CDR3 protein. The sample shows roughly 500,000 distinct CDR3 sequences, about 30% of them seen only once. The sample in question was PBMCs from the stem cell graft donor, obtained from the stem cell graft. The receptors come from a human donor who donated a stem cell graft to a child with aplastic anemia. CDR3s include the opening cysteine and the closing phenylalanine or tryptophan. Each record gives: clone size, D gene, J gene, V gene, CDR3 protein, CDR3 DNA. The D gene is left open where the match is weak. A clone size is listed for some rows: how often the clone was seen (once, few, many), or a class if it is expanded.

>.|.|TRBJ1-3|TRBV12-3/TRBV12-4
CASRSTGQGNTIYF
TGTGCCAGCAGGTCGACAGGCCAAGGAAACACCATATATTTT
>.|.|TRBJ2-5|TRBV12-5
CASGLSSTGETQYF
TGTGCTAGTGGTTTGTCCTCGACTGGAGAGACCCAGTACTTC
>.|.|TRBJ1-1|TRBV5-1
CASSLVSGGAEAFF
TGCGCCAGCAGCTTGGTATCCGGAGGGGCTGAAGCTTTCTTT
>.|TRBD2|TRBJ2-3|TRBV27
CTSSWTSGSTDTQYF
TGTACCAGCAGCTGGACTAGCGGGAGCACAGATACGCAGTATTTT
>.|.|TRBJ2-2|TRBV20-1
CSARDHYTGELFF
TGCAGTGCTAGAGATCATTACACCGGGGAGCTGTTTTTT
>.|TRBD1|TRBJ1-1|TRBV27
CASSLIGQGNTEAFF
TGTGCCAGCAGTTTAATCGGACAGGGGAACACTGAAGCTTTCTTT
>.|.|TRBJ2-7|TRBV6-6
CASSVQEYEQYF
TGTGCCAGCAGCGTGCAGGAGTACGAGCAGTACTTC
>.|TRBD2|TRBJ2-2|TRBV29-1
CSVLGLAGGTTGELFF
TGCAGCGTCCTGGGACTAGCGGGAGGGACCACCGGGGAGCTGTTTTTT
>.|.|TRBJ1-1|TRBV19
CASSIDLLGNTEAFF
TGTGCCAGTAGTATAGATCTATTGGGGAACACTGAAGCTTTCTTT
>.|.|TRBJ1-5|TRBV27
CASARPGGNQPQHF
TGTGCCAGCGCGCGGCCCGGGGGCAATCAGCCCCAGCATTTT
>many|TRBD2|TRBJ2-3|TRBV29-1
CSVGLAVSTDTQYF
TGCAGCGTTGGACTAGCGGTTAGCACAGATACGCAGTATTTT
>.|.|TRBJ2-2|TRBV7-9
CASSSAGGTGELFF
TGTGCCAGCAGCTCAGCCGGAGGCACCGGGGAGCTGTTTTTT
>.|.|TRBJ1-2|TRBV6-1
CASSVDRFYGYTF
TGTGCCAGCAGTGTAGACAGGTTCTATGGCTACACCTTC
>.|TRBD1|TRBJ2-3|TRBV24-1
CATSKNRGRTDTQYF
TGTGCCACCAGTAAAAACAGGGGGCGCACAGATACGCAGTATTTT
>few|.|TRBJ2-1|TRBV7-2
CASSLTWQSNEQFF
TGTGCCAGCAGCTTAACTTGGCAGTCCAATGAGCAGTTCTTC
>few|TRBD1|TRBJ1-5|TRBV20-1
CSATGTGGSNQPQHF
TGCAGTGCTACCGGGACAGGGGGAAGCAATCAGCCCCAGCATTTT
>.|TRBD1|TRBJ2-1|TRBV20-1
CSAPRDRDGKQFF
TGCAGTGCTCCCAGGGACAGGGACGGTAAGCAGTTCTTC
>few|.|TRBJ2-3|TRBV30
CAWSETGTSTDTQYF
TGTGCCTGGAGTGAGACAGGTACTAGCACAGATACGCAGTATTTT
>.|TRBD1|TRBJ1-3|TRBV12-3/TRBV12-4
CASTLQGAGGNTIYF
TGTGCCAGCACCCTACAGGGGGCGGGAGGAAACACCATATATTTT